Shown below are 10 T cell receptor beta chains from a single sample sequenced in a study of blood T cell repertoires in COVID-19. Measured with immunoSEQ multiplex PCR; TCRdb has only the in-frame clones, and not every one. This table holds some 150,000 clones, around 89% found once. The specimen sequenced was peripheral blood. The receptor set was obtained from an elderly woman with acute or convalescent COVID-19.

This clone occurred once. The chain links TRBV5-1 to TRBJ2-7; 7 nucleotides line up with TRBD1. Per the germline V gene, CDR1 is SGHRS and CDR2 is YFSETQ. V lost 3 bases and J lost 5; bases outside the gene matches: 8. The CDR3 is made up of 14 amino acids. The CDR3 reads CASSSNLQGNEQYF. CDR3 in DNA: TGCGCCAGCAGCTCAAACTTACAGGGGAACGAGCAGTACTTC.

This clone turned up a few times. V and J are TRBV28 and TRBJ1-6, with D possibly TRBD1 on 6 matching bases. The CDR3 consists of 15 residues. V was pared by 6 bases and J by 4 bases, with 13 bases between. Germline V CDR1 and CDR2: MDHEN, SYDVKM. The CDR3 protein is CASRLTGTYNSPLHF. The DNA for the CDR3 is TGTGCCAGCAGGTTGACAGGCACATATAATTCACCCCTCCACTTT.

The chain employs TRBV6-5 and TRBJ1-1; possibly TRBD1 for D (5 bases). The CDR3 totals 13 residues. CDR1 MNHEY and CDR2 SVGAGI come from the germline V gene. The germline V and J ends were trimmed by 4 bases and 8 bases, with 14 bases remaining between them. CDR3 protein: CASSSSRVFEAFF. The CDR3 DNA follows: TGTGCCAGCAGTTCATCCAGGGTTTTCGAAGCTTTCTTT.

The genes are TRBV18 and TRBJ2-7; D is unclear. This CDR3 contains 13 residues. With 5 bases removed from V and 3 bases from J, the gap between germline ends came to 11 bases. Per germline, CDR1 KGHSH and CDR2 LQKENI. This chain's CDR3 is CASSVTTSYEQYF. Written as DNA, the CDR3 is TGTGCCAGCTCAGTCACTACAAGCTACGAGCAGTACTTC.

The V call is TRBV5-6, the J call TRBJ1-1; no reliable D call. Germline CDR1 is SGHDT and CDR2 is YYEEEE. CDR3 size: 14 residues. V gave up 1 base and J gave up 4 bases, with 11 bases separating them. The chain's CDR3 is CASSLLGGLTEAFF. The DNA for the CDR3 is TGTGCCAGCAGCTTGTTGGGAGGGCTCACTGAAGCTTTCTTT.

V and J are TRBV2 and TRBJ2-7; D may be TRBD2 (5 bases). The V gene's germline CDR1 is SNHLY and CDR2 FYNNEI. Trimming stripped 7 bases from V and 0 bases from J, with 13 bases between. The CDR3 contains 14 residues. CDR3 region: CASIASQSSYEQYF. CDR3 bases: TGTGCCAGCATCGCTAGCCAATCCTCCTACGAGCAGTACTTC.

The chain links TRBV5-1 to TRBJ2-3, with D tentatively TRBD2 (7 bases). Germline V gene data show CDR1 as SGHRS and CDR2 as YFSETQ. This CDR3 is built from 15 residues. V lost 4 bases and J lost 1, with 13 bases in between. CDR3 amino acids: CASSPQGRGTDTQYF. In DNA form, the CDR3 reads TGCGCCAGCAGCCCCCAGGGGAGGGGCACAGATACGCAGTATTTT. The full variable domain, completed using reference TRBV5-1 and TRBJ2-3, is KAGVTQTPRYLIKTRGQQVTLSCSPISGHRSVSWYQQTPGQGLQFLFEYFSETQRNKGNFPGRFSGRQFSNSRSEMNVSTLELGDSALYLCASSPQGRGTDTQYFGPGTRLTVL.

The V call is TRBV30, the J call TRBJ1-2; D possibly corresponds to TRBD1 (6 bases). V was pared by 1 base and J by 2 bases, with 8 bases between. Per germline, CDR1 GTSNPN and CDR2 SVGIG (reference sequence). CDR3 size: 13 residues. CDR3 nucleotides: TGTGCCTGGAGTGAACAGGGAAACTATGGCTACACCTTC. Residues: CAWSEQGNYGYTF.

This clone turned up a few times. The chain has TRBV6-5 and TRBJ1-1, with a weak D call TRBD1 (6 bases). The V gene lost 7 bases and the J gene lost 1 base, with 13 bases spanning the gap. The CDR3 loop spans 14 amino acids. From germline, CDR1 is MNHEY and CDR2 SVGAGI. The CDR3 nucleotides are TGTGCCAGCATACCCCAGGGGACGAACACTGAAGCTTTCTTT. Amino acids: CASIPQGTNTEAFF.

J is TRBJ1-1 and V is TRBV18, with TRBD1 as a possible D gene (5 bases). V gave up 5 bases and J gave up 5 bases, with 18 bases separating them. The CDR3 extends over 15 amino acids. Germline CDR1 KGHSH, CDR2 LQKENI. CDR3 in amino acids: CASSFPLGGDTEAFF. The CDR3 DNA is TGTGCCAGCTCATTCCCCTTGGGGGGGGATACTGAAGCTTTCTTT.